This TCR beta chain was recovered during a study of blood T cells in healthy people across ages. This clonotype was recorded many times. Its antigen is unknown. Per germline, CDR1 MNHEY and CDR2 SMNVEV (reference sequence). Trimming took 3 bases from V and 7 from J, leaving 13 bases between them. The CDR3 is 14 amino acids. Together with a sample-barcoded 5' primer, a J-beta primer mix was included in a second PCR lasting about 7 to 12 cycles. MiXCR, applied by TCRdb to the 5' RACE reads, yields one record per CDR3 protein. The sample lists some 900,000 distinct CDR3 sequences, around 28% occurring once. General study points: One million T cells yielded diversity estimates that were considered underestimates.

The sequencing sample was made of blood. The chain recombines TRBV27 with TRBJ2-1; no clear D gene. The sequence derives from a woman of 80 years or more in good health. The CDR3 reads CASSLLDSENEQFF. The DNA for the CDR3 is TGTGCCAGCAGTTTGCTCGACTCCGAAAATGAGCAGTTCTTC.